The 6 T cell receptor beta chains below were found in one sample sequenced in a study of human T cells and chemical hapten exposure. TCRdb called the RACE reads again in MiXCR, with one record for every CDR3 protein. The repertoire consists of roughly 130,000 distinct CDR3 sequences, with around 8.2% occurring once and the leading ten covering under 2%. Time point described: healthy volunteer bleed at 2 weeks. Unfractionated whole blood was the source of the extracted total RNA. The specimen was whole blood. All receptors come from a male donor in good health. Some clones in this sample may be carry-over from other donors' samples.

The rearrangement uses TRBV7-9 and TRBJ2-3, with TRBD2 matching over 7 bases. CDR1 is SEHNR and CDR2 is FQNEAQ in the germline V gene (reference sequence). The CDR3 has 16 residues. With V trimmed by 0 bases and J by 2 bases, 5 bases remained unmatched. CDR3 sequence: CASSLAGLRNTDTQYF. The CDR3 nucleotides are TGTGCCAGCAGCTTAGCGGGACTACGGAACACAGATACGCAGTATTTT.

Many counts were recorded for this clonotype. The chain uses TRBV18 and TRBJ1-5, with D hard to call. CDR1 is KGHSH, CDR2 LQKENI, per germline. Deletions cut 5 bases from V and 4 bases from J, with 9 bases between. The CDR3 sequence is 13 residues long. The DNA for the CDR3 is TGTGCCAGCTCAGAGGACGGAAATCAGCCCCAGCATTTT. It yields the protein CASSEDGNQPQHF.

This clonotype has at least ten counts. The chain links TRBV27 to TRBJ2-1, with TRBD2 matching 10 bases. The J segment lost 8 bases and the V segment lost 5 bases, leaving 6 bases of the junction unmatched. Germline loops: CDR1 MNHEY, CDR2 SMNVEV (reference sequence). This CDR3 region has 14 residues. CDR3 nucleotide sequence: TGTGCCAGCAGTGCCAGCGGGAGGGCGGATGAGCAGTTCTTC. This gives the protein CASSASGRADEQFF.

This clonotype has more than one count but fewer than ten. This chain links TRBV11-2 with TRBJ1-1; 7 nucleotides align to TRBD1. This CDR3 is 16 amino acids long. Germline CDR1 is SGHAT and CDR2 is FQNNGV. J lost 7 bases, V lost 2 bases, and 13 bases had no gene match. The CDR3 region has the DNA TGTGCCAGCAGCTTACCTTTGGCGCAGGGGGGGAGTGAAGCTTTCTTT. Translated, it gives CASSLPLAQGGSEAFF. The full variable domain, rest sourced from reference TRBV11-2 and TRBJ1-1, is EAGVAQSPRYKIIEKRQSVAFWCNPISGHATLYWYQQILGQGPKLLIQFQNNGVVDDSQLPKDRFSAERLKGVDSTLKIQPAKLEDSAVYLCASSLPLAQGGSEAFFGQGTRLTVV.

The V and J genes are TRBV12-3 or TRBV12-4 and TRBJ1-5; maybe TRBD1 (5 bases). The CDR3 contains 16 residues. Trimming shortened V by 7 bases and J by 0 bases, and 16 bases separated the two germline ends. The CDR3, as DNA: TGTGCCAGCAAAGAGGGAGGGACCTCTAGCAATCAGCCCCAGCATTTT. Residues: CASKEGGTSSNQPQHF.

This rearrangement joins TRBV5-1 to TRBJ2-1, with 8 bases that match TRBD1. The CDR3 runs to 13 residues. Germline V lookup: CDR1 SGHRS, CDR2 YFSETQ. V shed 4 bases and J 6 bases; nucleotides not matched to a gene: 3. This CDR3 is CASSQTGVNEQFF. The CDR3 bases are TGCGCCAGCAGCCAGACAGGGGTCAATGAGCAGTTCTTC.